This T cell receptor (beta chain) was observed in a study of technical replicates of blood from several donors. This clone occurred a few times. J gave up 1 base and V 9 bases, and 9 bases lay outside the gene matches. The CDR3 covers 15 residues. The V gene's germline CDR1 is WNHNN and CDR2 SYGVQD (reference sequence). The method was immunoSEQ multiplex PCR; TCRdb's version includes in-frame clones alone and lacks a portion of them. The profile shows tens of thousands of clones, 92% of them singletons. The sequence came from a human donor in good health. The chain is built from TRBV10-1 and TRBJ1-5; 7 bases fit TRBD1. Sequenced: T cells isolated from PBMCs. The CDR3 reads CARIIRDRSNQPQHF. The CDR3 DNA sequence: TGCGCCAGGATAATCCGGGACAGAAGCAATCAGCCCCAGCATTTT.